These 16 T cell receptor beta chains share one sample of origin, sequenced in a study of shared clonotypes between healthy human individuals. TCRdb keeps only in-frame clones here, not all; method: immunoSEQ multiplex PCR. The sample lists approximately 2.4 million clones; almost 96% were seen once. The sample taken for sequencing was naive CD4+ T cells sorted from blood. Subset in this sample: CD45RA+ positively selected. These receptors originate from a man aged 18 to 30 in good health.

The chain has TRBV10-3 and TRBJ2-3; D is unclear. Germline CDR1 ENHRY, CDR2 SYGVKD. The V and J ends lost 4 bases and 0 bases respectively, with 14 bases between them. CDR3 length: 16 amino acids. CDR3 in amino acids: CAISVNAITSTDTQYF. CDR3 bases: TGTGCCATCAGTGTAAACGCTATTACTAGCACAGATACGCAGTATTTT.

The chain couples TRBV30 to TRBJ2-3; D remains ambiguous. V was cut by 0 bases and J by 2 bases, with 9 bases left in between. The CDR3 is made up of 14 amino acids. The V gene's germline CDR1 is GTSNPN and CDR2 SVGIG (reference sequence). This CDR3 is CAWSVAQVTDTQYF. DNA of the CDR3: TGTGCCTGGAGTGTAGCGCAAGTCACAGATACGCAGTATTTT. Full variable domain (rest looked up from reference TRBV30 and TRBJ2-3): SQTIHQWPATLVQPVGSPLSLECTVEGTSNPNLYWYRQAAGRGLQLLFYSVGIGQISSEVPQNLSASRPQDRQFILSSKKLLLSDSGFYLCAWSVAQVTDTQYFGPGTRLTVL.

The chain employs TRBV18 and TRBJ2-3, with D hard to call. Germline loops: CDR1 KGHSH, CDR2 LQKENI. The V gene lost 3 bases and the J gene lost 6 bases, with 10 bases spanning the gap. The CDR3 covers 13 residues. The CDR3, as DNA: TGTGCCAGCTCACCGGACGTAATCGATACGCAGTATTTT. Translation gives CASSPDVIDTQYF.

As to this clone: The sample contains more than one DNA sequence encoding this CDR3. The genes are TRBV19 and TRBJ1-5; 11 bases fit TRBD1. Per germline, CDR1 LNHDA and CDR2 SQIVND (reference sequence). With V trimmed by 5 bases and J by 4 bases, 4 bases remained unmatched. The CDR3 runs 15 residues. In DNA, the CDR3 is TGTGCCAGTAGTTCCGGACAGGGGGCGAATCAGCCCCAGCATTTT. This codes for CASSSGQGANQPQHF.

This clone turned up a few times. The CDR3 region is CASSKGFSDQPQHF. The CDR3 nucleotides read TGTGCCAGCAGTAAGGGGTTTTCTGATCAGCCCCAGCATTTT. V gene TRBV6-6 combines with J gene TRBJ1-5; possible D gene TRBD1, 5 bases. The CDR3 is made up of 14 amino acids. The V end was cut by 5 bases, the J end by 5 bases, with 13 bases between. Germline V gives CDR1 MNHNY, CDR2 SVGAGI (reference sequence).

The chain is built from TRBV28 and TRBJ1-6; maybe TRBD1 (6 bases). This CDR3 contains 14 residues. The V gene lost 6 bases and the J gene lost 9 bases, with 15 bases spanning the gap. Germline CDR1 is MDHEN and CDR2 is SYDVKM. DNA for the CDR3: TGTGCCAGCAGCCATAGAACAGGGAGTTCACCCCTCCACTTT. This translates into CASSHRTGSSPLHF.

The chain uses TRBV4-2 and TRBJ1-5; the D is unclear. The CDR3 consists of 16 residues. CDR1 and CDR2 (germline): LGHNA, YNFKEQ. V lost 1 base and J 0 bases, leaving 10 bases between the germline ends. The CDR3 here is CASSQGDGDSNQPQHF. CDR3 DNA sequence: TGTGCCAGCAGCCAAGGTGACGGGGATAGCAATCAGCCCCAGCATTTT.

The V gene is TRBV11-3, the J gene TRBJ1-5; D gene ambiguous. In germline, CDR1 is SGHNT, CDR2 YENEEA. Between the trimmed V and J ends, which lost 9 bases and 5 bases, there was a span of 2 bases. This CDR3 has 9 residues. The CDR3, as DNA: TGTGCCAGAGATCAGCCCCAGCATTTT. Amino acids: CARDQPQHF.

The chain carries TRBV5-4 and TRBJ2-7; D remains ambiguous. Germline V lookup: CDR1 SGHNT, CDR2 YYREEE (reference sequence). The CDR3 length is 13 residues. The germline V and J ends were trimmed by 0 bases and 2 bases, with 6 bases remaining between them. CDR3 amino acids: CASSLEFAYEQYF. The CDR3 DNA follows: TGTGCCAGCAGCTTGGAGTTCGCCTACGAGCAGTACTTC.

The CDR3 DNA reads as TGTGCCAGCAGTCTAGCGGGAGGGCAGTTCTTC. This sequence encodes CASSLAGGQFF. The chain recombines TRBV6-1 with TRBJ2-1, with 11 bases matching TRBD2. With 5 bases clipped from V and 12 bases from J, the junction kept 0 bases outside the gene matches. The CDR3 spans 11 residues. Germline assignment: CDR1 MNHNS and CDR2 SASEGT.

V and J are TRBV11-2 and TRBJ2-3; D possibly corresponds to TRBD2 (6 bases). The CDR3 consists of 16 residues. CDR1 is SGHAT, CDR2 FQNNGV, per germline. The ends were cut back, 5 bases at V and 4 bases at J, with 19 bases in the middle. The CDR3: CASSPFLAANADTQYF. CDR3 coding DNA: TGTGCCAGCAGCCCTTTTTTAGCGGCAAACGCAGATACGCAGTATTTT. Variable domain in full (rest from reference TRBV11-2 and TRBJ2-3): EAGVAQSPRYKIIEKRQSVAFWCNPISGHATLYWYQQILGQGPKLLIQFQNNGVVDDSQLPKDRFSAERLKGVDSTLKIQPAKLEDSAVYLCASSPFLAANADTQYFGPGTRLTVL.

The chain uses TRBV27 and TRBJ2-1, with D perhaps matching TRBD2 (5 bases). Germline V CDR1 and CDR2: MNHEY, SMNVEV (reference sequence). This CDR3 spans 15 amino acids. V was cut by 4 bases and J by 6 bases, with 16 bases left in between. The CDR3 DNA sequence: TGTGCCAGCAGTTCCCTAGCCCTAGGCCGCAATGAGCAGTTCTTC. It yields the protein CASSSLALGRNEQFF.

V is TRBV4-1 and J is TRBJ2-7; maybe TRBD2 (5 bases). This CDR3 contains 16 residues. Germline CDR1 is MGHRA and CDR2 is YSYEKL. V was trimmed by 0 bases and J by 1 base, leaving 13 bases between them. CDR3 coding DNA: TGCGCCAGCAGCCAAGACTACAGCCGAGGGTCCTACGAGCAGTACTTC. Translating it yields CASSQDYSRGSYEQYF.

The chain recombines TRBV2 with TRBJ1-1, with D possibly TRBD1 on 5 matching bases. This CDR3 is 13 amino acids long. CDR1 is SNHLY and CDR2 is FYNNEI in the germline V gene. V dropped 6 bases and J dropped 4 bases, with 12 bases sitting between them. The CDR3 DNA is TGTGCCAGCAGACAAGGGGAGGGCACTGAAGCTTTCTTT. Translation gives CASRQGEGTEAFF.

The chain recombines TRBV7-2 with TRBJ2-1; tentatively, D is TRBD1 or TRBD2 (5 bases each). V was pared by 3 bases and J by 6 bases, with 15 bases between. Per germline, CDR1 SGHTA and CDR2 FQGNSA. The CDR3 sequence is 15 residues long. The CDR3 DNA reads TGTGCCAGCAGCTTTGTCGGGGCACTTCGCAATGAGCAGTTCTTC. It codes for CASSFVGALRNEQFF.

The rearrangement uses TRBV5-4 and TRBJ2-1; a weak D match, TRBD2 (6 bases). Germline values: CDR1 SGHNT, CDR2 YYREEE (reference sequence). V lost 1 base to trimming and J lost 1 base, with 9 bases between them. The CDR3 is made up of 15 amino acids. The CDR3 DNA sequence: TGTGCCAGCAGCTTGATGGCGGGGTCCTACAATGAGCAGTTCTTC. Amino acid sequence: CASSLMAGSYNEQFF. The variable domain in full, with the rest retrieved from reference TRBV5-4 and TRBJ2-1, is ETGVTQSPTHLIKTRGQQVTLRCSSQSGHNTVSWYQQALGQGPQFIFQYYREEENGRGNFPPRFSGLQFPNYSSELNVNALELDDSALYLCASSLMAGSYNEQFFGPGTRLTVL.